The 25 T cell receptor beta chains below all came from one sample that was sequenced in a study of blood T cell repertoires in COVID-19. The method was immunoSEQ multiplex PCR; TCRdb's version includes in-frame clones alone and lacks a portion of them. The sample has approximately 170,000 clones; approximately 80% are singletons. Material: PBMCs or T cells enriched from blood (not recorded which). Receptors were obtained from a man aged 35 to 55 who had recovered from COVID-19.

The chain employs TRBV30 and TRBJ1-2; 7 bases agree with TRBD1. Germline lookup yields CDR1 GTSNPN and CDR2 SVGIG (reference sequence). CDR3 length: 14 amino acids. With V trimmed by 2 bases and J by 8 bases, 11 bases remained unmatched. In DNA form, the CDR3 reads TGTGCCTGGAGTAGGGGGCCCCTTGGTAAAGGCTACACCTTC. Protein: CAWSRGPLGKGYTF.

The chain uses TRBV18 and TRBJ2-7; 9 bases line up with TRBD2. The CDR3 runs to 17 residues. Losses at the gene ends were 1 base for V and 5 bases for J; bases not matched to a gene: 12. The germline gives CDR1 KGHSH, CDR2 LQKENI. As DNA, the CDR3 is TGTGCCAGCTCACCACTCCCTCAAGCGGGGGGAAGGAACGAGCAGTACTTC. It translates to CASSPLPQAGGRNEQYF.

The rearrangement uses TRBV6-5 and TRBJ1-2; D gene unclear. Trimming cost V 8 bases and J 5 bases, with 15 bases left between them. From germline, CDR1 is MNHEY and CDR2 SVGAGI. There are 13 residues in the CDR3. Here the CDR3 reads CASVQASSYGYTF. The CDR3 nucleotides read TGTGCCAGCGTCCAGGCGTCATCGTATGGCTACACCTTC.

J is TRBJ2-5 and V is TRBV10-3; D might be TRBD1 (6 bases). The V and J ends lost 2 bases and 1 base respectively, with 8 bases between them. The length of the CDR3 is 14 residues. Germline V lookup: CDR1 ENHRY, CDR2 SYGVKD. The CDR3: CAISETGLQETQYF. The CDR3 nucleotides are TGTGCCATCAGTGAGACAGGGCTCCAAGAGACCCAGTACTTC.

The chain couples TRBV12-5 to TRBJ2-3; D gene ambiguous. Germline assignment: CDR1 LGHNT and CDR2 FRNRAP. Trimming removed 3 bases at V and 2 bases at J, with 9 bases between. This CDR3 spans 14 amino acids. DNA of the CDR3: TGTGCTAGTGGTTTCAACCTAGTCACAGATACGCAGTATTTT. This encodes CASGFNLVTDTQYF.

This rearrangement joins TRBV7-8 to TRBJ2-3, with TRBD2 matching over 9 bases. Trimming took 0 bases from V and 4 from J; bases not matched to a gene: 5. CDR1 SGHVS and CDR2 FQNEAQ come from the germline V gene. The length of the CDR3 is 16 residues. As DNA, the CDR3 is TGTGCCAGCAGCTTAGCGCACAGCGGGGGGTCAGATACGCAGTATTTT. It is translated as CASSLAHSGGSDTQYF. The full variable domain, completed using reference TRBV7-8 and TRBJ2-3, is GAGVSQSPRYKVAKRGQDVALRCDPISGHVSLFWYQQALGQGPEFLTYFQNEAQLDKSGLPSDRFFAERPEGSVSTLKIQRTQQEDSAVYLCASSLAHSGGSDTQYFGPGTRLTVL.

This chain links TRBV19 with TRBJ1-2; D remains unclear. V shed 5 bases and J shed 1 base, with 5 bases lying between them. The CDR3 loop spans 12 amino acids. Germline CDR1 and CDR2: LNHDA and SQIVND (reference sequence). The CDR3 loop is CASSPGNYGYTF. CDR3 coding DNA: TGTGCCAGTAGTCCCGGTAACTATGGCTACACCTTC.

Written as DNA, the CDR3 is TGTGCCAGCAGCCCCGGACAGACCACAGATACGCAGTATTTT. It yields the protein CASSPGQTTDTQYF. The rearrangement links TRBV7-3 to TRBJ2-3, with D maybe TRBD1 (6 bases). Looked up from germline, CDR1 is SGHTA and CDR2 is FQGTGA. The CDR3 length is 14 residues. The V gene lost 5 bases and the J gene lost 2 bases, with 11 bases spanning the gap.

Only a few counts were recorded for this clone. The rearrangement joins TRBV10-3 to TRBJ1-2; TRBD1 aligns across 7 bases. The CDR3 sequence is 13 residues long. CDR1 ENHRY and CDR2 SYGVKD come from the germline V gene. Losses at the gene ends were 3 bases for V and 4 bases for J; bases not matched to a gene: 2. CDR3 protein: CAISDDRVYGYTF. The CDR3 coding sequence is TGTGCCATCAGTGATGACAGGGTCTATGGCTACACCTTC.

V and J are TRBV2 and TRBJ1-4; TRBD1 agrees at 7 bases. Germline assignment: CDR1 SNHLY and CDR2 FYNNEI. V shed 6 bases and J 2 bases; nucleotides not matched to a gene: 6. The CDR3 is made up of 15 amino acids. CDR3 loop: CASSEQGQTNEKLFF. CDR3 nucleotides: TGTGCCAGCAGCGAACAGGGACAGACTAATGAAAAACTGTTTTTT.

The CDR3 sequence is CASRFNMNTEAFF. The CDR3 DNA is TGTGCCAGCAGATTCAACATGAACACTGAAGCTTTCTTT. The V call is TRBV6-5, the J call TRBJ1-1; D not certain. Germline V lookup: CDR1 MNHEY, CDR2 SVGAGI. The V end lost 6 bases, the J end lost 0 bases, and 8 bases lay between the germline ends. This CDR3 has 13 residues.

This chain uses TRBV30 with TRBJ1-6; D is undetermined. Germline lookup yields CDR1 GTSNPN and CDR2 SVGIG (reference sequence). Trimming removed 4 bases at V and 8 bases at J, with 15 bases between. The CDR3 has 14 residues. The DNA for the CDR3 is TGTGCCTGGACCACGACTGGAGCCTATTCACCCCTCCACTTT. This codes for CAWTTTGAYSPLHF.

The CDR3 here is CASSSGATDRGEQYV. DNA of the CDR3: TGTGCCAGCAGTTCCGGAGCGACGGACAGGGGCGAGCAGTACGTC. The gene calls are TRBV6-1 and TRBJ2-7; 9 bases match TRBD1. The CDR3 extends over 15 amino acids. Germline values: CDR1 MNHNS, CDR2 SASEGT. The ends lost 5 bases at V and 6 bases at J; junction bases unmatched: 11.

This clone was recorded a few times. The chain combines TRBV6-4 with TRBJ1-1; D gene ambiguous. CDR3 length: 14 residues. Germline V CDR1 and CDR2: MRHNA, SNTAGT. V was clipped by 0 bases and J by 1 base, with 6 bases between them. Here the CDR3 DNA reads TGTGCCAGCAGTGACTCGAGCAAGAACACTGAAGCTTTCTTT. It is translated as CASSDSSKNTEAFF.

This chain uses TRBV2 with TRBJ1-1; D gene unclear. Germline-derived CDR1 and CDR2 are SNHLY and FYNNEI. The CDR3 covers 15 residues. Trimming stripped 6 bases from V and 0 bases from J, with 14 bases between. Written as DNA, the CDR3 is TGTGCCAGCAGAGTTTCCAGGCTTATGAACACTGAAGCTTTCTTT. Translation gives CASRVSRLMNTEAFF.

The chain recombines TRBV4-1 with TRBJ2-3; 8 bases are a match to TRBD1. Trimming removed 2 bases from V and 1 base from J; junction bases left unmatched: 14. Germline loops: CDR1 MGHRA, CDR2 YSYEKL. CDR3 length: 19 amino acids. The chain's CDR3 is CASSQLWAGGSMGTDTQYF. In DNA form, the CDR3 reads TGCGCCAGCAGCCAATTATGGGCAGGGGGCTCGATGGGCACAGATACGCAGTATTTT.

This clone was recorded a few times. The genes are TRBV9 and TRBJ2-3; 13 bases align to TRBD2. The CDR3 consists of 18 residues. The germline CDR1 and CDR2 sequences are SGDLS and YYNGEE. J lost 3 bases, V lost 1 base, and 8 bases had no gene match. The chain's CDR3 is CASSVTSGGAGRTDTQYF. The CDR3 region has the DNA TGTGCCAGCAGCGTAACTAGCGGGGGGGCAGGTAGGACAGATACGCAGTATTTT.

This clone appeared many times. V gene TRBV5-6 combines with J gene TRBJ2-3, with 9 bases identical to TRBD1. After removal of 3 bases from V and 4 bases from J, the junction contained 9 bases not matched to a gene. Germline assignment: CDR1 SGHDT and CDR2 YYEEEE. The CDR3 is made up of 16 amino acids. CDR3 protein: CASSSPGQGLPDTQYF. The CDR3 DNA reads as TGTGCCAGCAGCTCTCCGGGACAGGGTCTGCCAGATACGCAGTATTTT. Full variable domain (outside the CDR3, taken from reference TRBV5-6 and TRBJ2-3): DAGVTQSPTHLIKTRGQQVTLRCSPKSGHDTVSWYQQALGQGPQFIFQYYEEEERQRGNFPDRFSGHQFPNYSSELNVNALLLGDSALYLCASSSPGQGLPDTQYFGPGTRLTVL.

The gene calls are TRBV12-2 and TRBJ1-6; the table's D call TRBD1 went unverified against the DNA. TRBV12-2 is marked as a pseudogene. This CDR3 has 18 amino acids. CDR3 sequence (DNA): TGTGCAAGTCGCACCCTCTTAATGGCAGGGCGTGGGTCTTCACCCCTCCACTTT. Protein: CASRTLLMAGRGSSPLHF.

Only one count was recorded for this clone. The chain couples TRBV10-3 to TRBJ2-3; maybe TRBD1 (6 bases). Germline V CDR1 and CDR2: ENHRY, SYGVKD. The CDR3 is 14 residues long. V lost 5 bases to trimming and J lost 4 bases, with 13 bases between them. The CDR3: CAISSRDNSDTQYF. CDR3 nucleotides: TGTGCCATCAGTAGTAGGGACAATTCAGATACGCAGTATTTT.

The chain joins TRBV6-2 or TRBV6-3 to TRBJ1-2; a weak D match, TRBD1 (5 bases). Trimming pared 5 bases from V and 5 bases from J, leaving 33 bases between. Germline CDR1 reads MNHEY; CDR2 reads SVGEGT. The CDR3 loop spans 20 amino acids. Written as DNA, the CDR3 is TGTGCCAGCAGTGCCATTCTTTCGGCCCCCCCCCTCCCCAGGGTGTATGGCTACACCTTC. Its protein is CASSAILSAPPLPRVYGYTF.

This rearrangement joins TRBV30 to TRBJ2-7, with TRBD1 matching over 7 bases. Trimming took 4 bases from V and 2 from J; bases not matched to a gene: 8. The CDR3 spans 14 residues. Per the germline V gene, CDR1 is GTSNPN and CDR2 is SVGIG (reference sequence). CDR3 sequence reads: CAWTTGQGAYEQYF. As DNA, the CDR3 is TGTGCCTGGACTACCGGGCAGGGGGCCTACGAGCAGTACTTC. Looking up the rest from reference TRBV30 and TRBJ2-7 gives the full variable domain: SQTIHQWPATLVQPVGSPLSLECTVEGTSNPNLYWYRQAAGRGLQLLFYSVGIGQISSEVPQNLSASRPQDRQFILSSKKLLLSDSGFYLCAWTTGQGAYEQYFGPGTRLTVT.

The chain links TRBV12-5 to TRBJ2-7; tentatively, D is TRBD1 (6 bases). The CDR3 loop spans 14 amino acids. From germline, CDR1 is LGHNT and CDR2 FRNRAP. The V end was cut by 5 bases, the J end by 2 bases, with 13 bases between. CDR3 nucleotides: TGTGCTAGTGGTCCCCAGGACAGAGCCTACGAGCAGTACTTC. Protein product: CASGPQDRAYEQYF.

This clone has just one count. The V gene is TRBV6-5, the J gene TRBJ1-2, with D possibly matching TRBD1 (6 bases). The V end lost 7 bases, the J end lost 2 bases, and 14 bases lay between the germline ends. The germline V gene encodes CDR1 MNHEY and CDR2 SVGAGI. This CDR3 comprises 14 residues. This CDR3 reads CASTAKTGNYGYTF. The CDR3 DNA reads as TGTGCCAGCACCGCTAAGACAGGAAACTATGGCTACACCTTC.

The chain combines TRBV5-4 with TRBJ2-5; possible D gene TRBD2, 6 bases. Trimming removed 5 bases from V and 3 bases from J, with 11 bases in between. The CDR3 sequence is 13 residues long. Per the germline V gene, CDR1 is SGHNT and CDR2 is YYREEE (reference sequence). The CDR3 DNA follows: TGTGCCAGCAGGGAAGGAGGGAAAGAGACCCAGTACTTC. Translated, it gives CASREGGKETQYF.